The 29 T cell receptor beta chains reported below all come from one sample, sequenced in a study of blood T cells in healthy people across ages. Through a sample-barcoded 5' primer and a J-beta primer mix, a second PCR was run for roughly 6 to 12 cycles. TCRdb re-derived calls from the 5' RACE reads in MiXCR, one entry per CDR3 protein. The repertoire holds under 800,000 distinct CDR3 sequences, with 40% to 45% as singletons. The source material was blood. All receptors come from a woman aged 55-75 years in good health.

The CDR3 DNA reads TGCAGTGCTAGAGACAGGGATCAGCCCCAGCATTTT. Translating it yields CSARDRDQPQHF. This chain joins TRBV20-1 and TRBJ1-5; maybe TRBD1 (5 bases). The CDR3 length is 12 residues. The V end lost 0 bases, the J end lost 5 bases, and 5 bases lay between the germline ends. The germline CDR1 and CDR2 sequences are DFQATT and SNEGSKA (reference sequence).

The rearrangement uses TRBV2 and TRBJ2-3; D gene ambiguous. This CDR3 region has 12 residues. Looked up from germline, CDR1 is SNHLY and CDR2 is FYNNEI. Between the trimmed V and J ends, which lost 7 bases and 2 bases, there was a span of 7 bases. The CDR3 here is CASNQDTDTQYF. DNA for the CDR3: TGTGCCAGCAACCAGGACACAGATACGCAGTATTTT.

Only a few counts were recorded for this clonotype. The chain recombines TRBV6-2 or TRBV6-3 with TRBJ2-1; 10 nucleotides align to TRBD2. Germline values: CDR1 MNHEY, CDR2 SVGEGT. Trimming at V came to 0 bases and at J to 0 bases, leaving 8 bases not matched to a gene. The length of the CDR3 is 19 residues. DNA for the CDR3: TGTGCCAGCAGTTACTCGGGGACTAGCGCTTGGAGCTCCTACAATGAGCAGTTCTTC. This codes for CASSYSGTSAWSSYNEQFF.

CDR3 amino acids: CASSLAGTSQETQYF. The CDR3 DNA reads as TGCGCCAGCAGCTTGGCCGGGACAAGCCAAGAGACCCAGTACTTC. This rearrangement joins TRBV5-1 to TRBJ2-5; possible D gene TRBD1, 6 bases. Germline V gene sequence: CDR1 SGHRS, CDR2 YFSETQ. V was shortened by 0 bases and J by 1 base, with 10 bases between the two germline ends. There are 15 residues in the CDR3.

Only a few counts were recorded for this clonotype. The CDR3 coding sequence is TGCGCCAGCAGCCAAGATTTGACCGTGTCTAACTATGGCTACACCTTC. Residues: CASSQDLTVSNYGYTF. J is TRBJ1-2 and V is TRBV4-3; D is ambiguous. Germline CDR1 is LGHNA and CDR2 is YSLEER. The CDR3 runs 16 residues. Trimming removed 0 bases from V and 0 bases from J, with 11 bases in between.

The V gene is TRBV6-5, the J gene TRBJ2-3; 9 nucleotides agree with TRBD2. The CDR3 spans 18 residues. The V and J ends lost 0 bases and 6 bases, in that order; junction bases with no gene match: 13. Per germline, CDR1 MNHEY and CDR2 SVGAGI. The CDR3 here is CASSYSRSAGGQKDTQYF. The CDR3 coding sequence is TGTGCCAGCAGTTACTCGCGGTCGGCGGGGGGGCAAAAGGATACGCAGTATTTT.

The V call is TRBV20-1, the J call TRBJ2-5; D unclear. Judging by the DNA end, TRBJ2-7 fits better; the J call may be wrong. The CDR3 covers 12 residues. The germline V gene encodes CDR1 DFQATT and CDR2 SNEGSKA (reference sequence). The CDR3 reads CSARDLGIEQYF. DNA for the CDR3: TGCAGTGCTAGAGATCTAGGGATCGAGCAGTACTTC.

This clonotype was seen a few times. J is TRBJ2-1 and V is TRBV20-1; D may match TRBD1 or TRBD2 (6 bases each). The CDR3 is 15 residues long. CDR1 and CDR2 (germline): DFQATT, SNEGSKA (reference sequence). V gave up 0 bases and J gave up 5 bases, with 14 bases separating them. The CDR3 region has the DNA TGCAGTGCTAGAGATGCGGGGACACCTAACAATGAGCAGTTCTTC. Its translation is CSARDAGTPNNEQFF.

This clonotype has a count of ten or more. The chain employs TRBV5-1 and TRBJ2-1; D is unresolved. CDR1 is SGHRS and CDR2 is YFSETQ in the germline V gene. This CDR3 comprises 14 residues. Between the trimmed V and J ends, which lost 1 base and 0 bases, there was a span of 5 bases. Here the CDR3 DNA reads TGCGCCAGCAGCTTGCCGAGCTCCTACAATGAGCAGTTCTTC. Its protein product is CASSLPSSYNEQFF.

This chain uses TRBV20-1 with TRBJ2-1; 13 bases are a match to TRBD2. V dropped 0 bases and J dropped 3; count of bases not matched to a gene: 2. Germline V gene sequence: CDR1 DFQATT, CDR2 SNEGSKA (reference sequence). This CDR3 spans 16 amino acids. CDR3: CSARDGTSGDYNEQFF. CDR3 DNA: TGCAGTGCTAGAGATGGGACTAGCGGGGACTACAATGAGCAGTTCTTC.

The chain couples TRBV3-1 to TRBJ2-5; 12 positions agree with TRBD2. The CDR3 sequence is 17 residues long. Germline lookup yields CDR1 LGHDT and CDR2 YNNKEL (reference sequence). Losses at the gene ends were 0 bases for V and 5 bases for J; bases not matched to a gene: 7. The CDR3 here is CASSQDRLAGGYETQYF. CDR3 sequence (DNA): TGTGCCAGCAGCCAAGATAGGCTAGCGGGAGGGTATGAGACCCAGTACTTC.

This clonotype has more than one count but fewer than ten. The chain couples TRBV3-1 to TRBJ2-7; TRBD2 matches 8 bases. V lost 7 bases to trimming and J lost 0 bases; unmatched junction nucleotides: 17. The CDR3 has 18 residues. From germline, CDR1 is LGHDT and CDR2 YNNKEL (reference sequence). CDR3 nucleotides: TGTGCCAGCACCTCACTACCAGCGGGGGCCGCGAGCTCCTACGAGCAGTACTTC. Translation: CASTSLPAGAASSYEQYF.

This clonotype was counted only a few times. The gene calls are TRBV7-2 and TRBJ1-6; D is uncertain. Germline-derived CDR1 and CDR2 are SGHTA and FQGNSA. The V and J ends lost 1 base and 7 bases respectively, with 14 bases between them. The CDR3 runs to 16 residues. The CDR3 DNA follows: TGTGCCAGCAGCTTAGTGGGCAGTTTAGGCAATTCACCCCTCCACTTT. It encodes CASSLVGSLGNSPLHF.

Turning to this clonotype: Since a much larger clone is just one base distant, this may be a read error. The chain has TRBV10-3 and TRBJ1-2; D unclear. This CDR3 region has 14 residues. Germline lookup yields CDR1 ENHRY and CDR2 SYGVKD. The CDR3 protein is CATSESHNARGYTF. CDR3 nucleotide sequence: TGTGCCACCAGTGAGTCGCACAACGCGAGGGGCTACACCTTC.

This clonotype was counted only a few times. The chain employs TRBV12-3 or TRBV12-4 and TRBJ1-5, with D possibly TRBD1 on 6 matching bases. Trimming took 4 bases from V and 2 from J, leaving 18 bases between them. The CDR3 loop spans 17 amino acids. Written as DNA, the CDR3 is TGTGCCAGCAGTTGGTCGTCGGGGGCGATTGGCAATCAGCCCCAGCATTTT. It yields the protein CASSWSSGAIGNQPQHF.

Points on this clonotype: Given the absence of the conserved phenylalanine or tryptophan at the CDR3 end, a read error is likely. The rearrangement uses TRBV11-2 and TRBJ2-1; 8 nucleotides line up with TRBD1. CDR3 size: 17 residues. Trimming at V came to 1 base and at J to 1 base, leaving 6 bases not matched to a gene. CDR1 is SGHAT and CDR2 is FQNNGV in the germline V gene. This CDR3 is CASSLAAGTGSYNEQFI. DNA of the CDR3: TGTGCCAGCAGCTTAGCTGCCGGGACAGGATCCTACAATGAGCAGTTCATC.

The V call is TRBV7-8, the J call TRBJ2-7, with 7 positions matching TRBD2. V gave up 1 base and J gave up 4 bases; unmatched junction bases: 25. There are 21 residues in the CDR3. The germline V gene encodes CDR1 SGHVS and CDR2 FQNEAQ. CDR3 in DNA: TGTGCCAGCAGCTTAGGGTATGCGGCCGTGGATATGTTTCAGGGAGGGTACGAGCAGTACTTC. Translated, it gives CASSLGYAAVDMFQGGYEQYF.

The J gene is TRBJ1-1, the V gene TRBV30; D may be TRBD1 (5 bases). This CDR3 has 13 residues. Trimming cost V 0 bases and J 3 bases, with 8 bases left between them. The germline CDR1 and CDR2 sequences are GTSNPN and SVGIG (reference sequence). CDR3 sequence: CAWSVVRDTEAFF. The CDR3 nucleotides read TGTGCCTGGAGTGTGGTCAGGGACACTGAAGCTTTCTTT.

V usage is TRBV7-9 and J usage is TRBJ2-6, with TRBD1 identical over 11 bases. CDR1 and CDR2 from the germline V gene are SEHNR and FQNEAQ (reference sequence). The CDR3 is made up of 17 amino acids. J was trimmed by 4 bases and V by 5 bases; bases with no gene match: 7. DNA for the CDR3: TGTGCCAGCAGCCCAAGGACAGGGGGCGTCGGGGCCAACGTCCTGACTTTC. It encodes CASSPRTGGVGANVLTF.

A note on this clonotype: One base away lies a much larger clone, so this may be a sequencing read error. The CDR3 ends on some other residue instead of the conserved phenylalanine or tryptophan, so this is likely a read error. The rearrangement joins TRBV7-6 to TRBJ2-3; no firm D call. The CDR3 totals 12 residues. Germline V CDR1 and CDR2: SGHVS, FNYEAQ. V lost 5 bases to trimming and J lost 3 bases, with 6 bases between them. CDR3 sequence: CASSPVTDTQYL. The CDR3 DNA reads TGTGCCAGCAGCCCGGTAACAGATACGCAGTATTTA.

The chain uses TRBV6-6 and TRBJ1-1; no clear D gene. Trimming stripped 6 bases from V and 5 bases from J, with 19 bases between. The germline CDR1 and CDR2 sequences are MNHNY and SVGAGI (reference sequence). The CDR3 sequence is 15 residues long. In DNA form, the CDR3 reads TGTGCCAGCAGCCTGGGAATACTGGATGGGACTGAAGCTTTCTTT. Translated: CASSLGILDGTEAFF.

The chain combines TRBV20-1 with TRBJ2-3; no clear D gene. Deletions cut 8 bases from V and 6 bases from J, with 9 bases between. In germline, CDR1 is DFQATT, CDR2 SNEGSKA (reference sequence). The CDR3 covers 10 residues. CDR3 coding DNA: TGCAGTCTCTTCAAGGATACGCAGTATTTT. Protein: CSLFKDTQYF.

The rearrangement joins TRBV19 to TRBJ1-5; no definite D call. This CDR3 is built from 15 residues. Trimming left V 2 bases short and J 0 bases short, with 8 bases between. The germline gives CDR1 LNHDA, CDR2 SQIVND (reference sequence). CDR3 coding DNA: TGTGCCAGTAGTATAACAGTTGATAGCAATCAGCCCCAGCATTTT. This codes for CASSITVDSNQPQHF.

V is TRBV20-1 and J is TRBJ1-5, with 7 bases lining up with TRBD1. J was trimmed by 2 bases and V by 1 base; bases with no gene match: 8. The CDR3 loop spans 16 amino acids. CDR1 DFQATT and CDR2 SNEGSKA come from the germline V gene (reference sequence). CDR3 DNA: TGCAGTGCTAGAGGTGACCGGGACAGACGCAATCAGCCCCAGCATTTT. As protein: CSARGDRDRRNQPQHF.

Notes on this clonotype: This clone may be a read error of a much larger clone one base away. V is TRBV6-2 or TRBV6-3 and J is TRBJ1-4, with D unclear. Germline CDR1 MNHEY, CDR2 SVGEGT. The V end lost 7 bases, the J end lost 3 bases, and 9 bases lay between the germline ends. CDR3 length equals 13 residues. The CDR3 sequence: CASISQANEKLFF. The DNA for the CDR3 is TGTGCCAGCATTAGCCAGGCTAATGAAAAACTGTTTTTT.

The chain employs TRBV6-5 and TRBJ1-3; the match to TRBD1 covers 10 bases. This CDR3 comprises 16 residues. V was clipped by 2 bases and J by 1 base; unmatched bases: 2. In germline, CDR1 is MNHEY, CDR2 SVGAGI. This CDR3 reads CASSYVGQGSGNTIYF. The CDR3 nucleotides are TGTGCCAGCAGTTACGTGGGACAGGGGTCTGGAAACACCATATATTTT.

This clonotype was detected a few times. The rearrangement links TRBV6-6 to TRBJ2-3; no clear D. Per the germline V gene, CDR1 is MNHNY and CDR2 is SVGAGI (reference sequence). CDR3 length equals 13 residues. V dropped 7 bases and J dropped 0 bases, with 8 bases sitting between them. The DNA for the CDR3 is TGTGCCAGCACTGTCCCTAGCACAGATACGCAGTATTTT. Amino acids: CASTVPSTDTQYF.

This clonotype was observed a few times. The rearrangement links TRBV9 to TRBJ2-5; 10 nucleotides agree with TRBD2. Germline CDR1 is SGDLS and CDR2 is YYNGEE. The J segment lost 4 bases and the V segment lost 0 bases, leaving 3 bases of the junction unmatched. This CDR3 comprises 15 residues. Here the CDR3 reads CASSVGLAGGETQYF. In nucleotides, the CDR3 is TGTGCCAGCAGCGTAGGATTAGCGGGAGGAGAGACCCAGTACTTC.

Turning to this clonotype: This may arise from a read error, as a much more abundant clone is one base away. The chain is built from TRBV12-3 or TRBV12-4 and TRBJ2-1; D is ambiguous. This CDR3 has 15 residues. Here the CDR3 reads CASSLVGGSCNEQFF. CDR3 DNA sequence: TGTGCCAGCAGTTTAGTTGGCGGCTCCTGCAATGAGCAGTTCTTC.